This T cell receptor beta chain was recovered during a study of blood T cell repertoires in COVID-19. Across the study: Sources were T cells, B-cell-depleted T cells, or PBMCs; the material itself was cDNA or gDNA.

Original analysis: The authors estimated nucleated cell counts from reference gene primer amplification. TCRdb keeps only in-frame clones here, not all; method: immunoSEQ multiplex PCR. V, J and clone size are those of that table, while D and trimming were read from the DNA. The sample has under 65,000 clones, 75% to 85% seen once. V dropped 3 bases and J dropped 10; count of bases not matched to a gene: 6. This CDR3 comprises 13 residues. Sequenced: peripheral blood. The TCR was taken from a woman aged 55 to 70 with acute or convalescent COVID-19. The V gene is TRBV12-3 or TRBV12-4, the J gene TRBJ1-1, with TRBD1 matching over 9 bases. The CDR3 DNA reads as TGTGCCAGCAGTTTCCCGGGACAGGGAGCAGCTTTCTTT. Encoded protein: CASSFPGQGAAFF.